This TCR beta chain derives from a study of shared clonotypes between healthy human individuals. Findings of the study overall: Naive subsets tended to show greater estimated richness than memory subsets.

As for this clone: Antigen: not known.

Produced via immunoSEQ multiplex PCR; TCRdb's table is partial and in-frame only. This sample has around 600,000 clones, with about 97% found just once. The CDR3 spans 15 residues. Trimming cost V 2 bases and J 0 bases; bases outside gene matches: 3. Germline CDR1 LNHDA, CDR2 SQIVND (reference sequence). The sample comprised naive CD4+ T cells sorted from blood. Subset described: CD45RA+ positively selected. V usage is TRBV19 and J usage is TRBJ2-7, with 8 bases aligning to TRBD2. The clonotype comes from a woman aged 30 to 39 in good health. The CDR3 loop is CASSISGGPSYEQYF. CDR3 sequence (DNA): TGTGCCAGTAGTATATCGGGAGGGCCCTCCTACGAGCAGTACTTC.